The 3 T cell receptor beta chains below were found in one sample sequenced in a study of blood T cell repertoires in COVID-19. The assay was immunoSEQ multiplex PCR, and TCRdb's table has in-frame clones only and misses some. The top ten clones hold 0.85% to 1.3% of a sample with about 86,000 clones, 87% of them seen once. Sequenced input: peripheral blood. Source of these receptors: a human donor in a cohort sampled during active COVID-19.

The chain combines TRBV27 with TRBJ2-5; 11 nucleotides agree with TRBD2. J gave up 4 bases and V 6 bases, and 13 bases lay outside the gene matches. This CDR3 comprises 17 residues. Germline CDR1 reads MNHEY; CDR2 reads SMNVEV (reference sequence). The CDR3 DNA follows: TGTGCCAGCAGCCCGGGGTTAGTAGCGGGAGGGGGAGAGACCCAGTACTTC. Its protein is CASSPGLVAGGGETQYF.

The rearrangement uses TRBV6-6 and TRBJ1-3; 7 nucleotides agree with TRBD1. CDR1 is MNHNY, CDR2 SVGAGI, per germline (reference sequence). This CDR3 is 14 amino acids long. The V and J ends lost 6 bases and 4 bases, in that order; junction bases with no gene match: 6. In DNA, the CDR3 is TGTGCCAGCAGCTCCCACAGGGGCGGAAACACCATATATTTT. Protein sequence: CASSSHRGGNTIYF.

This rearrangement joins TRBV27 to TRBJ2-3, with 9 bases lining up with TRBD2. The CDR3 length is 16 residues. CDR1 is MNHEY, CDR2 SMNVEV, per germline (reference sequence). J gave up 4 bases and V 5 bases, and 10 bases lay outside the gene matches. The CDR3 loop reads CASSHIAGAKADTQYF. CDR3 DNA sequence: TGTGCCAGCAGTCATATAGCGGGAGCGAAGGCAGATACGCAGTATTTT.